This T cell receptor (beta chain) was recorded in a study of regulatory T cells in long-lasting Graves disease. The TCR beta library used iRepertoire HTBI primers with Arm-PCR amplification of CDR3. TCRdb passed the multiplex PCR reads through MiXCR, listing each CDR3 protein once. This sample has over 450,000 distinct CDR3 sequences; about a fifth occur once, and the top ten carry 6.5% to 9%. This CDR3 is built from 14 residues. Trimming shortened V by 5 bases and J by 3 bases, and 13 bases separated the two germline ends. Germline loops: CDR1 MDHEN, CDR2 SYDVKM. Time point specified: persistent/refractory GD, antithyroid drugs over 5 years with positive TRAb. PBMCs provided the RNA from which the TCR library was made. This clonotype was picked up many times. Antigen specificity is unknown. Whole-study findings and limits: Persistent cases favored TRBV28, TRBJ1-2 and TRBJ2-5.

The source is a female donor with Graves disease. Sequencing used peripheral blood mononuclear cells (PBMCs), obtained when the disease was refractory, from a patient treated with antithyroid drugs. The chain joins TRBV28 to TRBJ1-2; unclear D gene. CDR3 DNA: TGTGCCAGCAGTCCCGCCGGGTCCTACTATGGCTACACCTTC. It codes for CASSPAGSYYGYTF.